This is a list of T cell receptor beta chains from one sample in a study of blood T cell repertoires in COVID-19. Sequencing used immunoSEQ multiplex PCR; TCRdb keeps in-frame clones, though not all of them. The table has 50,000 to 70,000 clones, 80% to 95% seen once; the top ten hold approximately 15%. The specimen sequenced was peripheral blood. All receptors come from a human donor with active COVID-19. The donor label of this sample is uncertain. Each CDR3 is given with its conserved first and last residue. The size entry is marked missing in some rows and otherwise reads once, few, many or a size class.

TRBJ2-7,once,TRBV5-1,CASSSGGSSPSYEQYF
TRBJ2-7,NA,TRBV6-1,CASSDGRGRLEQYF
TRBJ2-2,NA,TRBV11-2,CASSSRLAGTGELFF
TRBJ2-1,NA,TRBV6-5,CASRRLDRDYNEQFF
TRBJ2-1,NA,TRBV27,CASISGTYNEQFF
TRBJ1-3,NA,TRBV11-2,CASSLRNSLSGNTIYF
TRBJ2-3,NA,TRBV11-1,CASSFPAGGHTDTQYF
TRBJ2-6,NA,TRBV28,CATRTGPSGANVLTF
TRBJ2-3,NA,TRBV6-1,CASSEAAVGSSTDTQYF
TRBJ2-7,NA,TRBV5-1,CASSSGTGGIYEQYF
TRBJ1-1,NA,TRBV6-5,CASSPGQTLEAFF
TRBJ2-5,NA,TRBV27,CASSRSGNPETQYF
TRBJ2-1,NA,TRBV7-2,CASSSGGDHHNEQFF
TRBJ2-7,NA,TRBV29-1,CSVGRTGEGEQYF
TRBJ2-2,few,TRBV30,CAWAVGSNTGELFF
TRBJ2-7,NA,TRBV6-6,CASIPADRLDEQYF
TRBJ2-3,NA,TRBV19,CASSPTSDYTDTQYF
TRBJ2-3,NA,TRBV19,CASKIGDSRTDTQYF
TRBJ2-5,NA,TRBV21-1,CASSKEDQGQETQYF
TRBJ2-2,once,TRBV27,CASSPRDRGFSGGNTGELFF
TRBJ2-5,NA,TRBV5-5,CASSSPRPQETQYF
TRBJ1-1,NA,TRBV6-4,CASSATDRAEAFF
TRBJ1-1,NA,TRBV7-6,CASSLRTGGGTEAFF
TRBJ1-1,many,TRBV7-9,CASSLDHVLGTDMNTEAFF
TRBJ2-1,NA,TRBV19,CASSIVLGHYNEQFF